This is a list of T cell receptor beta chains from one sample in a study of OX40 agonist ivuxolimab in advanced cancers. Libraries were prepared by immunoSEQ multiplex PCR; TCRdb keeps only in-frame clonotypes and omits some of them. Of around 77,000 clones detected, 78% appear once; the ten largest clones hold 5% to 6%. Sequenced material: CD4+ or CD8+ T cells sorted from blood, taken in a trial of the OX40 agonist ivuxolimab. These receptors came from an adult with an advanced solid tumor such as melanoma, head and neck, liver or kidney cancer. Both conserved end residues are part of each CDR3. The D gene is left open where the match is weak. The size entry is marked missing in some rows and otherwise reads once, few, many or a size class.

once	TRBV5-1	-	TRBJ2-2	CASSLALTRQDANTGELFF	TGCGCCAGCAGCTTGGCCCTAACCCGACAGGACGCGAACACCGGGGAGCTGTTTTTT
many	TRBV6-6	-	TRBJ2-1	CASSYVDEQFF	TGTGCCAGCAGTTACGTCGATGAGCAGTTCTTC
few	TRBV10-1	-	TRBJ1-1	CASSADRNTEAFF	TGCGCCAGCAGTGCTGACAGGAACACTGAAGCTTTCTTT
many	TRBV19	TRBD1	TRBJ1-5	CASGTAYQPQHF	TGTGCCAGCGGGACAGCCTATCAGCCCCAGCATTTT
-	TRBV7-2	-	TRBJ2-2	CASSLAPTDYTGELFF	TGTGCCAGCAGCTTAGCCCCGACGGATTACACCGGGGAGCTGTTTTTT
-	TRBV18	-	TRBJ1-2	CASSQQNRGADYGYTF	TGTGCCAGCTCCCAGCAAAACCGGGGGGCTGACTATGGCTACACCTTC
-	TRBV27	-	TRBJ2-6	CASRLGSGANVLTF	TGTGCCAGCAGGCTCGGCTCTGGGGCCAACGTCCTGACTTTC
-	TRBV18	-	TRBJ2-5	CASSPRGDSPWETQYF	TGTGCCAGCTCCCCCAGGGGGGACAGCCCTTGGGAGACCCAGTACTTC
-	TRBV29-1	-	TRBJ1-2	CSVRGYDEGYTF	TGCAGCGTTAGGGGTTATGACGAGGGCTACACCTTC
-	TRBV7-2	-	TRBJ2-2	CASSLVGVGTGELFF	TGTGCCAGCAGCTTAGTAGGGGTCGGCACCGGGGAGCTGTTTTTT
-	TRBV5-4	-	TRBJ2-7	CASSLRPTGEGAYEQYF	TGTGCCAGCAGCCTGAGACCGACAGGGGAGGGGGCTTACGAGCAGTACTTC
-	TRBV7-9	TRBD2	TRBJ2-7	CASRRLAGGTANYEQYF	TGTGCCAGCAGGAGACTAGCGGGAGGTACCGCTAACTACGAGCAGTACTTC
few	TRBV5-4	-	TRBJ2-5	CASSLGGLETQYF	TGTGCCAGCAGCTTGGGAGGGTTGGAGACCCAGTACTTC
-	TRBV6-6	-	TRBJ1-1	CASSTGRNTEAFF	TGTGCCAGCAGTACTGGGCGGAACACTGAAGCTTTCTTT
few	TRBV9	-	TRBJ2-1	CASSEWETSPKQFF	TGTGCCAGCAGCGAGTGGGAGACGAGCCCCAAGCAGTTCTTC
-	TRBV7-9	TRBD2	TRBJ2-5	CASSPTSGGYQETQYF	TGTGCCAGCAGCCCCACTAGCGGGGGGTACCAAGAGACCCAGTACTTC
-	TRBV7-2	-	TRBJ1-2	CASSLDGRRYYGYTF	TGTGCCAGCAGCTTAGATGGCAGGCGTTACTACGGCTACACCTTC
-	TRBV6-5	-	TRBJ1-2	CASSDTGRDGYTF	TGTGCCAGCAGCGATACAGGGAGGGATGGCTACACCTTC
-	TRBV10-3	TRBD1	TRBJ1-5	CATSRDRDNQPQHF	TGTGCCACGTCCCGGGACAGGGACAATCAGCCCCAGCATTTT
-	TRBV7-2	-	TRBJ1-3	CASRQPSGNTIYF	TGTGCCAGCAGGCAGCCCTCTGGAAACACCATATATTTT
-	TRBV5-8	-	TRBJ2-5	CASSPGQPGIGQYF	TGTGCCAGCAGCCCCGGACAGCCGGGAATTGGGCAGTACTTC
-	TRBV7-9	-	TRBJ2-5	CASSPPGRGETQYF	TGTGCCAGCAGCCCCCCGGGACGAGGAGAGACCCAGTACTTC
few	TRBV11-2	TRBD2	TRBJ2-2	CASSKRGAGELFF	TGTGCCAGCAGCAAGCGGGGAGCCGGGGAGCTGTTTTTT
-	TRBV7-9	-	TRBJ1-4	CASSLRRTDEKLFF	TGTGCCAGCAGCTTACGGAGAACCGATGAAAAACTGTTTTTT
-	TRBV18	TRBD2	TRBJ2-7	CASSRSGSSYEQYF	TGTGCCAGCTCACGGAGCGGGAGCTCCTACGAGCAGTACTTC
-	TRBV30	-	TRBJ2-1	CAWVRRGMTNEQFF	TGTGCCTGGGTGAGGAGAGGGATGACAAATGAGCAGTTCTTC